The source of this T cell receptor beta chain is a study of regulatory dendritic cells for organ transplantation. Study-wide background: Regulatory dendritic cells came from monocytes given vitamin D3 and IL-10. Overall study results and limits: Memory CD8+ T cells were the most oligoclonal; naive cells were highly diverse. The authors noted considerable between-person heterogeneity in alloreactive memory CD8+ cells.

CFSE-labeled sorted T cells met regulatory or mature dendritic cells for under 6 days. CD4+ or CD8+ T cells were sorted as naive CD45RA+ or memory CD45RO+. V lost 2 bases to trimming and J lost 4 bases; unmatched junction nucleotides: 5. The CDR3 runs to 14 residues. Germline-derived CDR1 and CDR2 are MNHEY and SVGAGI. Of note for this clone: The antigen is unknown.

Libraries were prepared by immunoSEQ multiplex PCR; TCRdb keeps only in-frame clonotypes and omits some of them. Seen here are fewer than 15,000 clones, 75% to 85% observed once, and the top ten hold around 0.98%. The chain joins TRBV6-5 to TRBJ2-7; 7 positions agree with TRBD1. The clonotype originates from a human donor in good health. Sequences were obtained from naive CD8+ T cells from blood cultured with regulatory dendritic cells. This sample's subset: CD45RA+ naive T cells. The CDR3 bases are TGTGCCAGCAGTTACCGACAGGGCCAATACGAGCAGTACTTC. This gives the protein CASSYRQGQYEQYF.